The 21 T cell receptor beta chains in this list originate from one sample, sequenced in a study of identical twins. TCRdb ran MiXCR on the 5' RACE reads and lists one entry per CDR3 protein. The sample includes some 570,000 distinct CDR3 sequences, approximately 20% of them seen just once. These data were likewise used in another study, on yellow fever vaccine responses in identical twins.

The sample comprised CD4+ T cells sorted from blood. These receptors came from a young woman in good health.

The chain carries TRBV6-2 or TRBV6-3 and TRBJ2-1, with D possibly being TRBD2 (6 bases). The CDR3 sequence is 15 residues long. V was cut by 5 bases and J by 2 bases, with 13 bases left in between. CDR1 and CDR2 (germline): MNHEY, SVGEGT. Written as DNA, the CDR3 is TGTGCCAGCAGTCCTCCTGGCGGGACCTACAATGAGCAGTTCTTC. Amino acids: CASSPPGGTYNEQFF.

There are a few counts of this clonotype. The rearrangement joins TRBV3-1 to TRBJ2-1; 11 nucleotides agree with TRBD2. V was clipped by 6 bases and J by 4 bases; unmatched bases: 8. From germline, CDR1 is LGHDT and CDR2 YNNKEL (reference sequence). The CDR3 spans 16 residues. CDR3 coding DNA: TGTGCCAGCAGAGCTAGCGGGGGGCCGAGATACAATGAGCAGTTCTTC. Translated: CASRASGGPRYNEQFF.

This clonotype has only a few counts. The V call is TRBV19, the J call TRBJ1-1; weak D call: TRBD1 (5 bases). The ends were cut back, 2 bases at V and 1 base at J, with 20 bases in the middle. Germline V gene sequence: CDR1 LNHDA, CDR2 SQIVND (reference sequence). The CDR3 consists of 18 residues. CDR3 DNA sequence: TGTGCCAGTAGTATATCGGCCGGGTCAGGGACCCGGAACACTGAAGCTTTCTTT. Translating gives CASSISAGSGTRNTEAFF.

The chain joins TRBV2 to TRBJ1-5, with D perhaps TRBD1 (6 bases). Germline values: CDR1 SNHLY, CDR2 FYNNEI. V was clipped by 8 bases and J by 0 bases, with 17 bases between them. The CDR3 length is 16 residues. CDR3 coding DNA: TGTGCCAGCTCCCGCGGACAGCTTTATAGCAATCAGCCCCAGCATTTT. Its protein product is CASSRGQLYSNQPQHF.

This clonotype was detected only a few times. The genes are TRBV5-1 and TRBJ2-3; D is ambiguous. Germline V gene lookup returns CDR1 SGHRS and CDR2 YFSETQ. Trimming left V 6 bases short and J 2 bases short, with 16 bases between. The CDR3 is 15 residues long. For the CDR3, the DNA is TGCGCCAGCAAGGCCGACCCGTACTACACAGATACGCAGTATTTT. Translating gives CASKADPYYTDTQYF.

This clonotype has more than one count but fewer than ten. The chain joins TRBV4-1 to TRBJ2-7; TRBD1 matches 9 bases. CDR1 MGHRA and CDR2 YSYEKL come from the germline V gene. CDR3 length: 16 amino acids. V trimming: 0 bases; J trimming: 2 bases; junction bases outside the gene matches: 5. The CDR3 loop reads CASSQEGTGTTYEQYV. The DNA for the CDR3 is TGCGCCAGCAGCCAAGAAGGGACAGGGACTACCTACGAGCAGTACGTC.

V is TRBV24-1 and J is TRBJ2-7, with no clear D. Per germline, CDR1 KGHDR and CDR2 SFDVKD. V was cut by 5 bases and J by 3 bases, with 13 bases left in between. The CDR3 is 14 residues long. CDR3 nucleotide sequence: TGTGCCACCAGTGTTGTTCGGTTTAACTACGAGCAGTACGTC. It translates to CATSVVRFNYEQYV.

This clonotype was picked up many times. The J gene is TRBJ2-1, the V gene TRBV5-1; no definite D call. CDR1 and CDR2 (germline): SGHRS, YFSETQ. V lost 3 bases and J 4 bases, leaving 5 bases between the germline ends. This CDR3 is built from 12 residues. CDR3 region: CASSSTYNEQFF. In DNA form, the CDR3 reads TGCGCCAGCAGCTCAACATACAATGAGCAGTTCTTC.

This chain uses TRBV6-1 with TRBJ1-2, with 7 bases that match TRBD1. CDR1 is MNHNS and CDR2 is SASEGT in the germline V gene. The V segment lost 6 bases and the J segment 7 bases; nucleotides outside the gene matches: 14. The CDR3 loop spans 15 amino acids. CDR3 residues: CASSTEVQGLGGYTF. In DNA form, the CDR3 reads TGTGCCAGCAGCACTGAAGTACAGGGGCTTGGTGGCTACACCTTC.

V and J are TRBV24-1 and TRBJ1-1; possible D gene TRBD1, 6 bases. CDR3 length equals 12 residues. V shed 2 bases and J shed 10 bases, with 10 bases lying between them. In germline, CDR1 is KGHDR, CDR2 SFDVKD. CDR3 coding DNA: TGTGCCACCAGTGATTCAACAGGGAGAGCTTTCTTT. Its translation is CATSDSTGRAFF.

In nucleotides, the CDR3 is TGTGCCAGCACCCAGACAGAGAACACTGAAGCTTTCTTT. The encoded protein is CASTQTENTEAFF. V usage is TRBV10-3 and J usage is TRBJ1-1, with D perhaps matching TRBD1 (5 bases). Germline CDR1 reads ENHRY; CDR2 reads SYGVKD. There are 13 residues in the CDR3. V was cut by 10 bases and J by 1 base, with 13 bases left in between.

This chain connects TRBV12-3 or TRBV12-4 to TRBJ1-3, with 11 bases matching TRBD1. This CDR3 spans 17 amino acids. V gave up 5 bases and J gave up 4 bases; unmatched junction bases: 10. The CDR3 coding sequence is TGTGCCAGCAGTCCGCTGATGGGACAGGGGGGGGGAAACACCATATATTTT. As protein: CASSPLMGQGGGNTIYF.

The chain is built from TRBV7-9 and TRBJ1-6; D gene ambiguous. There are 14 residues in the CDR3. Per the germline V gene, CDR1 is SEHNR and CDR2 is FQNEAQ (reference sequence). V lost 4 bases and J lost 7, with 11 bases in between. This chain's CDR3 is CASSSGERNSPLHF. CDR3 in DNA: TGTGCCAGCAGCTCCGGGGAGAGGAATTCACCCCTCCACTTT.

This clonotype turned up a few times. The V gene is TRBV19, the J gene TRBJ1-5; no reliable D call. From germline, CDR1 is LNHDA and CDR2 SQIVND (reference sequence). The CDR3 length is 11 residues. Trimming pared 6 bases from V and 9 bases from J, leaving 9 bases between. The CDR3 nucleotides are TGTGCCAGTAGGGACCTTGGGCCCCAGCATTTT. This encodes CASRDLGPQHF.

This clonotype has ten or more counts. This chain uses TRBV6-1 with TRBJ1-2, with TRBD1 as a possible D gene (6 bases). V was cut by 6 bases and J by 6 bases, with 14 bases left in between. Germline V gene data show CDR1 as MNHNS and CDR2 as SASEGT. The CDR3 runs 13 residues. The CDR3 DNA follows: TGTGCCAGCAGACAACCAGGGGAAAATGGCTACACCTTC. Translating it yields CASRQPGENGYTF.

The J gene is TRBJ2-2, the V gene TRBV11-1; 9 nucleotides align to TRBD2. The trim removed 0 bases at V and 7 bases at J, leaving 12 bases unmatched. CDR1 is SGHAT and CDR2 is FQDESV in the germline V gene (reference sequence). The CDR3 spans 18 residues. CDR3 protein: CASSLARASGMLIGELFF. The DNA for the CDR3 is TGTGCCAGCAGCTTAGCGCGGGCTAGCGGGATGTTGATCGGGGAGCTGTTTTTT. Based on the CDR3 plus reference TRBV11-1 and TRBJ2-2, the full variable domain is EAEVAQSPRYKITEKSQAVAFWCDPISGHATLYWYRQILGQGPELLVQFQDESVVDDSQLPKDRFSAERLKGVDSTLKIQPAELGDSAMYLCASSLARASGMLIGELFFGEGSRLTVL.

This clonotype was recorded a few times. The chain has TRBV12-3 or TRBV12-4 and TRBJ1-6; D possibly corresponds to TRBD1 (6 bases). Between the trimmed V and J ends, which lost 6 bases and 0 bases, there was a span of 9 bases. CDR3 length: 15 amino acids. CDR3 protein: CASRGGDSYNSPLHF. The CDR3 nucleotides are TGTGCCAGCAGAGGGGGGGACTCCTATAATTCACCCCTCCACTTT.

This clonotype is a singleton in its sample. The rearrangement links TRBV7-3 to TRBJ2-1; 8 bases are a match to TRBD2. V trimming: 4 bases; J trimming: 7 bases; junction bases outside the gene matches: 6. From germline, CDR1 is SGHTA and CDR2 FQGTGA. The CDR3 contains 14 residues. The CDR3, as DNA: TGTGCCAGCAGCTCTACGGGAGGGCCGAATGAGCAGTTCTTC. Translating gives CASSSTGGPNEQFF.

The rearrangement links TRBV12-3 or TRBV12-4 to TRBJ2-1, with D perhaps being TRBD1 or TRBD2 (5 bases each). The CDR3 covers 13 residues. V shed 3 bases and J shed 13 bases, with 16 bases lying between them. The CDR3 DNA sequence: TGTGCCAGCAGTTTCGGGCGGACACTAGGCCAGTTCTTC. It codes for CASSFGRTLGQFF.

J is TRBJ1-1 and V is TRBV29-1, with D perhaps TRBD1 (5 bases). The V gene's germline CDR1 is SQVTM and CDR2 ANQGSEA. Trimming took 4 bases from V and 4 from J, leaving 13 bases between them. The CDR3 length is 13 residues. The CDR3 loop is CSVVGTYSTEAFF. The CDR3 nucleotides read TGCAGCGTTGTAGGGACCTATAGCACTGAAGCTTTCTTT.

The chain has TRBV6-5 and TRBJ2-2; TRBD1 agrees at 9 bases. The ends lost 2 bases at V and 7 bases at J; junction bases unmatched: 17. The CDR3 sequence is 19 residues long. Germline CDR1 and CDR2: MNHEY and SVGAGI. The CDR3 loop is CASSYRGPTGGAKGGELFF. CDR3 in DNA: TGTGCCAGCAGTTACCGTGGTCCTACAGGGGGCGCGAAAGGCGGGGAGCTGTTTTTT.